The clone carrying this T cell receptor beta chain was seen repeatedly, ten times or more. The CDR3 runs to 14 residues. V was cut by 0 bases and J by 5 bases, with 10 bases left in between. Germline values: CDR1 MGHRA, CDR2 YSYEKL. The data belong to a study of blood T cells in healthy people across ages. Combining a sample-barcoded 5' primer with a J-beta primer mix, a second PCR ran for roughly 7 to 11 cycles. TCRdb re-derived calls from the 5' RACE reads in MiXCR, one entry per CDR3 protein. The sample has fewer than 1,000,000 distinct CDR3 sequences, about 42% seen once. The rearrangement links TRBV4-1 to TRBJ2-5, with no clear D. The specimen sequenced was blood. The TCR originated in a man aged 55 to 70 in good health. The CDR3 DNA sequence: TGCGCCAGCAGCCAAGATCCGAGGCGGGAGACCCAGTACTTC. Encoded protein: CASSQDPRRETQYF.